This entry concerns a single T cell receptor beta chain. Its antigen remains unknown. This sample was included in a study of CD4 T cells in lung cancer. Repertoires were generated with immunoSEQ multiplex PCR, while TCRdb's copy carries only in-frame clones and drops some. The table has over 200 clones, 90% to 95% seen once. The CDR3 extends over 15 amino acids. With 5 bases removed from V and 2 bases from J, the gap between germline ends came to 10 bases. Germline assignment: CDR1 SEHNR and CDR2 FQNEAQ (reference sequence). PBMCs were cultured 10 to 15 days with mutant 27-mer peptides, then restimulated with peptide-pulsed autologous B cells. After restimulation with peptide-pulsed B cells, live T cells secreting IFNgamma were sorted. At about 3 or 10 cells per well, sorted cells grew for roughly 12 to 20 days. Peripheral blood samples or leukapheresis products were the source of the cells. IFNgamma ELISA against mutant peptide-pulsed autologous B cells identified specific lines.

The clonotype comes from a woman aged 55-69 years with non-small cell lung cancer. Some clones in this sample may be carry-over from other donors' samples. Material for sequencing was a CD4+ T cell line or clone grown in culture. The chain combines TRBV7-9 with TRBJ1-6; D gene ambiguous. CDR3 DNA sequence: TGTGCCAGCAGCCCGGATGTCCCCTATAATTCACCCCTCCACTTT. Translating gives CASSPDVPYNSPLHF.